This TCR beta chain appears in the sequencing data of a study of blood T cell repertoires in COVID-19. Study as a whole: The study drew acute and convalescent COVID-19 samples from the United States, Italy and Spain. T cells, B-cell-depleted T cells, or PBMCs provided the cDNA or gDNA that served as material.

Trimming shortened V by 2 bases and J by 4 bases, and 13 bases separated the two germline ends. CDR1 is LGHDT, CDR2 YNNKEL, per germline (reference sequence). This CDR3 has 15 residues. Authors' processing steps: Amplification from reference gene primers served as the basis for estimated nucleated cell counts. TCRdb's copy holds only in-frame clones and misses some; the assay was immunoSEQ multiplex PCR. That table gives V, J and clone size, and the DNA gave D and trimming. The repertoire holds 120,000 to 150,000 clones, with 70% to 80% as singletons. Sequencing was performed on peripheral blood. The chain combines TRBV3-1 (or the pseudogene TRBV3-2) with TRBJ2-3; D is perhaps TRBD1 (6 bases). The TCR sequence derives from a man aged 50 or older with acute or convalescent COVID-19. The CDR3 loop reads CASSQPTGFADTQYF. The CDR3 DNA follows: TGTGCCAGCAGCCAACCCACAGGGTTCGCAGATACGCAGTATTTT.